Following are 30 T cell receptor beta chains from one sample sequenced in a study of PD-1 blockade in classical Hodgkin lymphoma. Clones were read by immunoSEQ multiplex PCR, and TCRdb kept only the in-frame ones, dropping some. The sample consists of some 95,000 clones, approximately 89% of them appearing once. Brentuximab vedotin exposure varied among the patients, all of whom had relapsed after autologous stem cell transplantation. The sample here was peripheral blood mononuclear cells (PBMCs), taken before the second cycle of nivolumab. These receptors came from a human donor with classical Hodgkin lymphoma.

This clone was counted a single time. The chain recombines TRBV7-6 with TRBJ2-1; D tentatively fits TRBD1 or TRBD2 (5 bases each). The CDR3 extends over 16 amino acids. CDR1 is SGHVS and CDR2 is FNYEAQ in the germline V gene. V was clipped by 0 bases and J by 3 bases, with 12 bases between them. The CDR3 coding sequence is TGTGCCAGCAGCTTAGCGGGGGAGCAGATCTACAATGAGCAGTTCTTC. Translated, it gives CASSLAGEQIYNEQFF.

As DNA, the CDR3 is TGTGCCAGCAGTAGACTCCGTTACGAGCAGTACTTC. This codes for CASSRLRYEQYF. The V gene is TRBV7-8, the J gene TRBJ2-7, with D hard to call. Trimming stripped 6 bases from V and 4 bases from J, with 10 bases between. CDR1 SGHVS and CDR2 FQNEAQ come from the germline V gene. CDR3 length: 12 amino acids.

This clone occurred once. Other DNA sequences of this sample code for an identical CDR3. The chain employs TRBV28 and TRBJ1-5, with 9 bases fitting TRBD1. With 5 bases clipped from V and 5 bases from J, the junction kept 7 bases outside the gene matches. CDR1 and CDR2 (germline): MDHEN, SYDVKM. This CDR3 comprises 15 residues. In DNA form, the CDR3 reads TGTGCCAGCAGTCCGGGACAGGGTGGTTATCAGCCCCAGCATTTT. This encodes CASSPGQGGYQPQHF.

V gene TRBV19 combines with J gene TRBJ1-2, with D tentatively TRBD1 (5 bases). The CDR3 loop spans 16 amino acids. V lost 5 bases, J lost 7 bases, and 23 bases lay in between. From germline, CDR1 is LNHDA and CDR2 SQIVND (reference sequence). The CDR3 coding sequence is TGTGCCAGTAGTTGGGACCGGGACGGAGACATTGGTGGCTACACCTTC. It encodes CASSWDRDGDIGGYTF. Full variable domain (remainder filled in from reference TRBV19 and TRBJ1-2): DGGITQSPKYLFRKEGQNVTLSCEQNLNHDAMYWYRQDPGQGLRLIYYSQIVNDFQKGDIAEGYSVSREKKESFPLTVTSAQKNPTAFYLCASSWDRDGDIGGYTFGSGTRLTVV.

The V call is TRBV6-6, the J call TRBJ2-7; D might be TRBD2 (6 bases). The germline V gene has CDR1 MNHNY and CDR2 SVGAGI (reference sequence). The CDR3 is 14 amino acids. V lost 3 bases and J 1 base, leaving 10 bases between the germline ends. CDR3 amino acids: CASSYGTSSYEQYF. The CDR3 DNA sequence: TGTGCCAGCAGTTATGGGACTTCGTCCTACGAGCAGTACTTC.

This chain joins TRBV7-8 and TRBJ1-4, with TRBD1 matching 9 bases. V was pared by 5 bases and J by 4 bases, with 2 bases of the junction left unmatched. Germline CDR1 reads SGHVS; CDR2 reads FQNEAQ. This CDR3 comprises 14 residues. CDR3 DNA sequence: TGTGCCAGCAGCATGGACAGGGGTAATGAAAAACTGTTTTTT. Encoded protein: CASSMDRGNEKLFF.

This clone was seen a handful of times. The gene calls are TRBV2 and TRBJ2-3; 7 nucleotides match TRBD1. The germline V gene encodes CDR1 SNHLY and CDR2 FYNNEI. This CDR3 contains 15 residues. The V segment lost 11 bases and the J segment 0 bases; nucleotides outside the gene matches: 11. The CDR3 nucleotides read TGTGCCGGCAAGAGGACAGGCGGTAGCACAGATACGCAGTATTTT. Translated, it gives CAGKRTGGSTDTQYF.

The chain employs TRBV7-8 and TRBJ2-7, with 11 bases lining up with TRBD2. The length of the CDR3 is 16 residues. From germline, CDR1 is SGHVS and CDR2 FQNEAQ. V shed 1 base, J shed 3 bases, and the junction held 5 bases outside the gene matches. CDR3 coding DNA: TGTGCCAGCAGCTTAGTTAGCGGGGGGGCCCTCTACGAGCAGTACTTC. The encoded protein is CASSLVSGGALYEQYF.

The chain employs TRBV6-1 and TRBJ1-1; D may be TRBD1 (5 bases). CDR1 and CDR2 from the germline V gene are MNHNS and SASEGT. This CDR3 has 14 residues. Trimming shortened V by 5 bases and J by 1 base, and 11 bases separated the two germline ends. CDR3 sequence (DNA): TGTGCCAGCAGTCCCCTGGACAAGAACACTGAAGCTTTCTTT. It translates to CASSPLDKNTEAFF.

This sequence joins TRBV28 and TRBJ2-4; D perhaps matches TRBD2 (6 bases). This CDR3 contains 15 residues. V lost 5 bases and J 7 bases, leaving 18 bases between the germline ends. The germline gives CDR1 MDHEN, CDR2 SYDVKM. In DNA, the CDR3 is TGTGCCAGCAGTCAATCCCGGGACTTTGGGAACATTCAGTACTTC. It translates to CASSQSRDFGNIQYF. Full variable domain (missing parts from reference TRBV28 and TRBJ2-4): DVKVTQSSRYLVKRTGEKVFLECVQDMDHENMFWYRQDPGLGLRLIYFSYDVKMKEKGDIPEGYSVSREKKERFSLILESASTNQTSMYLCASSQSRDFGNIQYFGAGTRLSVL.

This chain links TRBV6-5 with TRBJ2-3; 8 positions match TRBD2. Germline values: CDR1 MNHEY, CDR2 SVGAGI. The CDR3 contains 16 residues. J lost 4 bases, V lost 2 bases, and 8 bases had no gene match. CDR3 protein: CASSYTPGLGSDTQYF. CDR3 DNA sequence: TGTGCCAGCAGTTACACGCCGGGACTAGGGTCAGATACGCAGTATTTT.

This sequence joins TRBV10-3 and TRBJ2-3; the D is unclear. This CDR3 has 14 residues. With 4 bases removed from V and 3 bases from J, the gap between germline ends came to 11 bases. Germline V lookup: CDR1 ENHRY, CDR2 SYGVKD. CDR3 sequence (DNA): TGTGCCATCAGTGTGTCGGCCGGTACAGATACGCAGTATTTT. Its protein is CAISVSAGTDTQYF.

This chain uses TRBV5-1 with TRBJ2-2, with a possible D match to TRBD1 (5 bases). The CDR3 length is 15 residues. CDR1 and CDR2 (germline): SGHRS, YFSETQ. Trimming shortened V by 6 bases and J by 6 bases, and 18 bases separated the two germline ends. CDR3 residues: CASIPGAGLSGELFF. In DNA form, the CDR3 reads TGCGCCAGCATCCCTGGGGCAGGATTGTCCGGGGAGCTGTTTTTT.

In this sample, this clone turned up once. The gene calls are TRBV21-1 and TRBJ2-4; the table's D call of TRBD2 was not tested on the DNA. TRBV21-1 is flagged as a pseudogene. The CDR3 extends over 17 amino acids. The chain's CDR3 is CASSPTSGGEGKNIQYF. Written as DNA, the CDR3 is TGTGCCAGCAGCCCGACTAGCGGGGGGGAGGGAAAAAACATTCAGTACTTC.

The V call is TRBV5-1, the J call TRBJ1-1; D remains unclear. CDR1 SGHRS and CDR2 YFSETQ come from the germline V gene. Trimming left V 4 bases short and J 6 bases short, with 22 bases between. The CDR3 consists of 16 residues. CDR3 bases: TGCGCCAGCAGCCCTATTGACCAAATAGATTCGCCTGAAGCTTTCTTT. Protein: CASSPIDQIDSPEAFF. Drawing the rest from reference TRBV5-1 and TRBJ1-1, the complete variable domain is KAGVTQTPRYLIKTRGQQVTLSCSPISGHRSVSWYQQTPGQGLQFLFEYFSETQRNKGNFPGRFSGRQFSNSRSEMNVSTLELGDSALYLCASSPIDQIDSPEAFFGQGTRLTVV.

The chain has TRBV30 and TRBJ2-3, with TRBD1 as a possible D gene (5 bases). The ends were cut back, 2 bases at V and 1 base at J, with 10 bases in the middle. CDR3 size: 14 residues. The germline gives CDR1 GTSNPN, CDR2 SVGIG (reference sequence). DNA of the CDR3: TGTGCCTGGAGTTTAGGGGAAGGCACAGATACGCAGTATTTT. This translates into CAWSLGEGTDTQYF.

V is TRBV2 and J is TRBJ2-7; D is ambiguous. The CDR3 totals 12 residues. Germline V gene lookup returns CDR1 SNHLY and CDR2 FYNNEI. V dropped 6 bases and J dropped 1 base, with 7 bases sitting between them. In DNA, the CDR3 is TGTGCCAGCAGATTGGCGTCCTACGAGCAGTACTTC. This encodes CASRLASYEQYF.

The rearrangement joins TRBV19 to TRBJ2-3; no definite D call. The CDR3 is 13 amino acids. V gave up 1 base and J gave up 1 base, with 3 bases separating them. The V gene's germline CDR1 is LNHDA and CDR2 SQIVND (reference sequence). The CDR3 DNA reads TGTGCCAGTAGTATAGGCGGCACAGATACGCAGTATTTT. This codes for CASSIGGTDTQYF.

The genes are TRBV19 and TRBJ1-5; TRBD1 might be the D (6 bases). The ends were cut back, 5 bases at V and 3 bases at J, with 11 bases in the middle. The germline V gene has CDR1 LNHDA and CDR2 SQIVND (reference sequence). This CDR3 spans 14 amino acids. The CDR3 bases are TGTGCCAGTAGTTTCCGGGGGGCCAATCAGCCCCAGCATTTT. Its protein is CASSFRGANQPQHF.

Here the CDR3 reads CASSPRGGTEAFF. The CDR3 nucleotides read TGTGCCAGCAGTCCAAGGGGGGGCACTGAAGCTTTCTTT. V is TRBV27 and J is TRBJ1-1; TRBD1 is a possible D gene (6 bases). There are 13 residues in the CDR3. The germline V and J ends were trimmed by 5 bases and 4 bases, with 11 bases remaining between them. Per the germline V gene, CDR1 is MNHEY and CDR2 is SMNVEV (reference sequence).

The V call is TRBV2, the J call TRBJ2-3, with 9 positions matching TRBD2. Looked up from germline, CDR1 is SNHLY and CDR2 is FYNNEI. The CDR3 runs 14 residues. Losses at the gene ends were 8 bases for V and 2 bases for J; bases not matched to a gene: 5. CDR3 in amino acids: CASGLAGSTDTQYF. The DNA for the CDR3 is TGTGCCAGCGGCCTAGCGGGATCCACAGATACGCAGTATTTT.

V is TRBV7-2 and J is TRBJ1-1; no firm D call. The CDR3 loop spans 15 amino acids. CDR1 is SGHTA, CDR2 FQGNSA, per germline. Trimming left V 1 base short and J 0 bases short, with 9 bases between. CDR3 in DNA: TGTGCCAGCAGCTTAGTACCACAAGTGAACACTGAAGCTTTCTTT. Amino acids: CASSLVPQVNTEAFF.

This chain links TRBV27 with TRBJ2-1; TRBD1 agrees at 7 bases. The CDR3 is made up of 15 amino acids. The J segment lost 4 bases and the V segment lost 2 bases, leaving 5 bases of the junction unmatched. CDR1 and CDR2 from the germline V gene are MNHEY and SMNVEV (reference sequence). Written as DNA, the CDR3 is TGTGCCAGCAGTTTAGGGACAGAGCCATACAATGAGCAGTTCTTC. Translating it yields CASSLGTEPYNEQFF.

The V call is TRBV6-5, the J call TRBJ2-2; TRBD1 agrees at 11 bases. This CDR3 region has 14 residues. V dropped 2 bases and J dropped 7; count of bases not matched to a gene: 0. Per the germline V gene, CDR1 is MNHEY and CDR2 is SVGAGI. The CDR3 DNA is TGTGCCAGCAGTTACGGGACAGGGGGCGGGGAGCTGTTTTTT. Its translation is CASSYGTGGGELFF.

V gene TRBV12-1 combines with J gene TRBJ2-7; the table's D gene call, TRBD1, was not cross checked with the DNA. TRBV12-1 is a listed pseudogene. The CDR3 runs to 16 residues. CDR3 in amino acids: CASSRGDYRGIDEQYF. The CDR3 coding sequence is TGTGCCAGCAGCCGTGGGGATTACAGGGGTATCGACGAGCAGTACTTC.

The chain links TRBV6-5 to TRBJ1-6; D is unclear. The CDR3 runs to 14 residues. V was clipped by 7 bases and J by 4 bases, with 11 bases between them. From germline, CDR1 is MNHEY and CDR2 SVGAGI. The CDR3 coding sequence is TGTGCCAGCACCCAAGGGCCATATAATTCACCCCTCCACTTT. It encodes CASTQGPYNSPLHF.

This rearrangement joins TRBV9 to TRBJ2-3, with D perhaps TRBD2 (6 bases). The CDR3 is made up of 16 amino acids. Between the trimmed V and J ends, which lost 1 base and 0 bases, there was a span of 12 bases. The germline gives CDR1 SGDLS, CDR2 YYNGEE. CDR3 nucleotide sequence: TGTGCCAGCAGCGTATTTGCGGGAACTAGCACAGATACGCAGTATTTT. Its protein is CASSVFAGTSTDTQYF.

This chain joins TRBV5-6 and TRBJ1-6, with D perhaps matching TRBD1 (5 bases). Germline loops: CDR1 SGHDT, CDR2 YYEEEE. V was pared by 1 base and J by 10 bases, with 12 bases between. The CDR3 loop spans 14 amino acids. CDR3 region: CASSLWGGYSPLHF. In nucleotides, the CDR3 is TGTGCCAGCAGCTTGTGGGGCGGCTACTCACCCCTCCACTTT.

In nucleotides, the CDR3 is TGTGCCAGCAGCTTAGGTTTTAACCCCTACTACGAGCAGTACTTC. This sequence encodes CASSLGFNPYYEQYF. The chain combines TRBV7-9 with TRBJ2-7; D unclear. Germline lookup yields CDR1 SEHNR and CDR2 FQNEAQ (reference sequence). This CDR3 contains 15 residues. With 1 base removed from V and 3 bases from J, the gap between germline ends came to 13 bases.

This clone was recorded a few times. The chain joins TRBV27 to TRBJ1-2, with 8 bases identical to TRBD1. Trimming cost V 2 bases and J 4 bases; bases outside gene matches: 3. The germline gives CDR1 MNHEY, CDR2 SMNVEV (reference sequence). The CDR3 runs 14 residues. The CDR3 nucleotides are TGTGCCAGCAGTTTACAGGGACAGGCCTATGGCTACACCTTC. Translation: CASSLQGQAYGYTF.